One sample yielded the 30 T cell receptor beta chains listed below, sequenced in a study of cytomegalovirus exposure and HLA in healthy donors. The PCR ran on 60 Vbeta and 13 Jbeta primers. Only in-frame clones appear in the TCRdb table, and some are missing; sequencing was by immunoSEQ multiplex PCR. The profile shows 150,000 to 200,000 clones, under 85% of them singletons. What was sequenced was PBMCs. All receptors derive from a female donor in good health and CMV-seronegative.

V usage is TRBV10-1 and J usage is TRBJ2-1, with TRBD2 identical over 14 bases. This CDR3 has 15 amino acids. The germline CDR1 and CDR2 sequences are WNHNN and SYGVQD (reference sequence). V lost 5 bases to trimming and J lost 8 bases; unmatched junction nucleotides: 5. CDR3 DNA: TGCGCCAGCAGTCCCGGGACTAGCGGGAGCGATGAGCAGTTCTTC. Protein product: CASSPGTSGSDEQFF.

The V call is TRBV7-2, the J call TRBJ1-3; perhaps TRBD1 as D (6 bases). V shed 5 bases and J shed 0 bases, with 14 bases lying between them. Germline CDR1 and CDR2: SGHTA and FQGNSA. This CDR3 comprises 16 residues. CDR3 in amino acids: CASSAAGAGSGNTIYF. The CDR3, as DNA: TGTGCCAGCAGCGCCGCAGGGGCCGGCTCTGGAAACACCATATATTTT.

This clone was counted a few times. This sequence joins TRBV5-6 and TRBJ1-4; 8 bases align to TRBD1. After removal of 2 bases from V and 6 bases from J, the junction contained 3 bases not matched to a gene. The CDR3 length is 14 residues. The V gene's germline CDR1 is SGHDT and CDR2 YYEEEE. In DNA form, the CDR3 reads TGTGCCAGCAGCTTCAGGGGGCCAGATGAAAAACTGTTTTTT. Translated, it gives CASSFRGPDEKLFF.

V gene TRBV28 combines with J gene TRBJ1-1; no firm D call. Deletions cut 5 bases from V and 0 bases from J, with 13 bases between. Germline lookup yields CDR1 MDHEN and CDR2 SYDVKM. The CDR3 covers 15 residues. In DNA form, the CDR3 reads TGTGCCAGCAGTCCCCCGACGGGAGTGAACACTGAAGCTTTCTTT. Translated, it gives CASSPPTGVNTEAFF. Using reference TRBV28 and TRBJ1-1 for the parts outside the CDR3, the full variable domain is DVKVTQSSRYLVKRTGEKVFLECVQDMDHENMFWYRQDPGLGLRLIYFSYDVKMKEKGDIPEGYSVSREKKERFSLILESASTNQTSMYLCASSPPTGVNTEAFFGQGTRLTVV.

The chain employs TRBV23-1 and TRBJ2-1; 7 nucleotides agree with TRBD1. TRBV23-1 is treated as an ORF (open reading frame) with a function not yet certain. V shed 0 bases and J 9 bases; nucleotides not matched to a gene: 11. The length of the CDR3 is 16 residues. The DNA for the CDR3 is TGCGCCAGCAGTCAATCGGGGACACAGGGGTTTCCTGAGCAGTTCTTC. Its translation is CASSQSGTQGFPEQFF.

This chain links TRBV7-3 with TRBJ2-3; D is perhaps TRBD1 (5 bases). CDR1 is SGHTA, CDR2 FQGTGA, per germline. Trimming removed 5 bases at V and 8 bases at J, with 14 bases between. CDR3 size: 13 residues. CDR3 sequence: CASSQQDTFTQYF. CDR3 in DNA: TGTGCCAGCAGCCAACAGGATACGTTTACGCAGTATTTT. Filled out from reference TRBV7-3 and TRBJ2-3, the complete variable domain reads GAGVSQTPSNKVTEKGKYVELRCDPISGHTALYWYRQSLGQGPEFLIYFQGTGAADDSGLPNDRFFAVRPEGSVSTLKIQRTERGDSAVYLCASSQQDTFTQYFGPGTRLTVL.

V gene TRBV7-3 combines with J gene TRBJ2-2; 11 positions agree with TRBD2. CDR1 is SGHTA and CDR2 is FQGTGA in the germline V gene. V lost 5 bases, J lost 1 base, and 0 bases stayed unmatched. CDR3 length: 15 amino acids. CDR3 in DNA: TGTGCCAGCAGCCTAGCGGGGGGGAACACCGGGGAGCTGTTTTTT. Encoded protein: CASSLAGGNTGELFF.

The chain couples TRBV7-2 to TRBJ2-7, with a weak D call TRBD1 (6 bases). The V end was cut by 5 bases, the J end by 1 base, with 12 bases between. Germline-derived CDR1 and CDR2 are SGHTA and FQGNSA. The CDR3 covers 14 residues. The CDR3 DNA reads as TGTGCCAGCAGCCCCCGAGGGGGATCCTACGAGCAGTACTTC. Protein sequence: CASSPRGGSYEQYF.

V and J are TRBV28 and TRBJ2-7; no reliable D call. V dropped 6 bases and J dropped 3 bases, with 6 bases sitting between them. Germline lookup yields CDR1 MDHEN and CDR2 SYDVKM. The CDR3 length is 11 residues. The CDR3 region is CASSIIYEQYF. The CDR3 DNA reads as TGTGCCAGCAGCATCATCTACGAGCAGTACTTC.

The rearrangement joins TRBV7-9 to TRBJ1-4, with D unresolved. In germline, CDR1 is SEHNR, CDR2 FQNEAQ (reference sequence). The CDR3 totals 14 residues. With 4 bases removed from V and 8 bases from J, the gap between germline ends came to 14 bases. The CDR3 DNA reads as TGTGCCAGCAGCTCCACAGAGGGAAGGGAAAAACTGTTTTTT. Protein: CASSSTEGREKLFF.

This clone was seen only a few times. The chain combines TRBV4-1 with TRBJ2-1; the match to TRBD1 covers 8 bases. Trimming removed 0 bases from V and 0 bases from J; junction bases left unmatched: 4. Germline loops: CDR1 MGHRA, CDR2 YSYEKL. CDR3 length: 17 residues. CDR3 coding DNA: TGCGCCAGCAGCCAAGACGAGACAGGGGCCTCCTACAATGAGCAGTTCTTC. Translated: CASSQDETGASYNEQFF.

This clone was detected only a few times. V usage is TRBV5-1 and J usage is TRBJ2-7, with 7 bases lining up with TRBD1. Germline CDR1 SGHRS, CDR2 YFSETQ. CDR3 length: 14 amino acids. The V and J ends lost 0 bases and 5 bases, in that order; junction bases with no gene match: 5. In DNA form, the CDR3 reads TGCGCCAGCAGCTTGGCCCGCGACAGGGACGAGCAGTACTTC. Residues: CASSLARDRDEQYF.

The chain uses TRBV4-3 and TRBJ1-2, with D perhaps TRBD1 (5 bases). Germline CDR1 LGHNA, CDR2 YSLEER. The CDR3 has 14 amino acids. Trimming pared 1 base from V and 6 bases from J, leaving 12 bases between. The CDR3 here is CASSQARARHGYTF. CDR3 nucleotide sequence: TGCGCCAGCAGCCAAGCCAGGGCTAGGCATGGCTACACCTTC.

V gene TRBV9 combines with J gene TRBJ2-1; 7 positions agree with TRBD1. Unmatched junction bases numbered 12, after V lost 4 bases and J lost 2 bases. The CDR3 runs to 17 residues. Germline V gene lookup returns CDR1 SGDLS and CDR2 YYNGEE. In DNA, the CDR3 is TGTGCCAGCAGCAGTCACCACACAGGGGTGGCCTACAATGAGCAGTTCTTC. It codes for CASSSHHTGVAYNEQFF. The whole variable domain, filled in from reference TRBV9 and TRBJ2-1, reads DSGVTQTPKHLITATGQRVTLRCSPRSGDLSVYWYQQSLDQGLQFLIQYYNGEERAKGNILERFSAQQFPDLHSELNLSSLELGDSALYFCASSSHHTGVAYNEQFFGPGTRLTVL.

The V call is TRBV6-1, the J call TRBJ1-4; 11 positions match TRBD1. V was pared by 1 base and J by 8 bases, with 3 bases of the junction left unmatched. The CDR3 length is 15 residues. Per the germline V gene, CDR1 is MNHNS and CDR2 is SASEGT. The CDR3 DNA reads TGTGCCAGCAGTGAAGGGACAGGGGGCCGGGAAAAACTGTTTTTT. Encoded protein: CASSEGTGGREKLFF.

The CDR3 spells CASSQTGGTWDNEQFF. CDR3 bases: TGTGCCAGCAGCCAGACGGGGGGGACTTGGGACAATGAGCAGTTCTTC. The rearrangement uses TRBV9 and TRBJ2-1; 8 bases match TRBD2. The CDR3 consists of 16 residues. The ends lost 4 bases at V and 5 bases at J; junction bases unmatched: 11. CDR1 and CDR2 from the germline V gene are SGDLS and YYNGEE.

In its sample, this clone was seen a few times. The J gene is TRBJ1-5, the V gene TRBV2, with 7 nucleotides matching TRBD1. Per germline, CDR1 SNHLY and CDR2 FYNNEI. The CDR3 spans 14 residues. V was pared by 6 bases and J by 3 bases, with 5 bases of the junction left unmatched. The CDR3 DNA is TGTGCCAGCAGACAGGGGTCCACCAATCAGCCCCAGCATTTT. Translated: CASRQGSTNQPQHF.

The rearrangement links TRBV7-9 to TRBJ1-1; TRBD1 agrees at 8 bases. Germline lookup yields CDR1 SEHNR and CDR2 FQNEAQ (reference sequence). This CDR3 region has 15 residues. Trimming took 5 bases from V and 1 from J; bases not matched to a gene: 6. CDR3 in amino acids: CASSRDRGPNTEAFF. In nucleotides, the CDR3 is TGTGCCAGCAGCCGCGACAGGGGCCCGAACACTGAAGCTTTCTTT.

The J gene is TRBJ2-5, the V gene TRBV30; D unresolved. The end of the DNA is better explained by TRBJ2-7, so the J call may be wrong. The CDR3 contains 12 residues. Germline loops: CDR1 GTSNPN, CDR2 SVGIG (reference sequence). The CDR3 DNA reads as TGTGCCTGGGCGGAGAGCTCCTACGAGCAGTACTTC. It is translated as CAWAESSYEQYF.

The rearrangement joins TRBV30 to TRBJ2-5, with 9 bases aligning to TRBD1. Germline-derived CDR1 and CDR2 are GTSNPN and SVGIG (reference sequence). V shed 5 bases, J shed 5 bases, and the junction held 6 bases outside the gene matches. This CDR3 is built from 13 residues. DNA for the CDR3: TGTGCCTGGGCACAGGGGGCTAGGGAGACCCAGTACTTC. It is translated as CAWAQGARETQYF.

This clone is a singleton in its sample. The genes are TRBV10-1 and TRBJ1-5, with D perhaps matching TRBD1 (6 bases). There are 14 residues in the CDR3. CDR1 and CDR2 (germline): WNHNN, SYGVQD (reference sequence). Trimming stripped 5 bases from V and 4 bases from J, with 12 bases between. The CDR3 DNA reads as TGCGCCAGCAGTTCAGGGGAGGGAAATCAGCCCCAGCATTTT. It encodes CASSSGEGNQPQHF.

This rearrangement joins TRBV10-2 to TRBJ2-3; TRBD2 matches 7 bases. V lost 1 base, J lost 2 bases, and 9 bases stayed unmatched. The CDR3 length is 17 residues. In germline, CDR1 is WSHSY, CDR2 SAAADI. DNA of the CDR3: TGCGCCAGCAGTGAGTTCAGCGGCGGGGACTACACAGATACGCAGTATTTT. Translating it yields CASSEFSGGDYTDTQYF.

The DNA of the CDR3 is TGTGCCAGCAGTGTTCTAGACGGTTACTCTGGGGCCAACGTCCTGACTTTC. It specifies CASSVLDGYSGANVLTF. The genes are TRBV25-1 and TRBJ2-6; D not resolved. V dropped 4 bases and J dropped 0 bases, with 13 bases sitting between them. This CDR3 is built from 17 residues. Germline V lookup: CDR1 MGHDK, CDR2 SYGVNS.

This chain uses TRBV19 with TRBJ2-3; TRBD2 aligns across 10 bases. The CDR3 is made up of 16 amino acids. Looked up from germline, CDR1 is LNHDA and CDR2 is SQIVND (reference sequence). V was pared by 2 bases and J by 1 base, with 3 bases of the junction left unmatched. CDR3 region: CASSITGTSGTDTQYF. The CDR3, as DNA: TGTGCCAGTAGTATAACCGGGACTAGCGGCACAGATACGCAGTATTTT. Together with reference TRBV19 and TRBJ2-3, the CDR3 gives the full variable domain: DGGITQSPKYLFRKEGQNVTLSCEQNLNHDAMYWYRQDPGQGLRLIYYSQIVNDFQKGDIAEGYSVSREKKESFPLTVTSAQKNPTAFYLCASSITGTSGTDTQYFGPGTRLTVL.

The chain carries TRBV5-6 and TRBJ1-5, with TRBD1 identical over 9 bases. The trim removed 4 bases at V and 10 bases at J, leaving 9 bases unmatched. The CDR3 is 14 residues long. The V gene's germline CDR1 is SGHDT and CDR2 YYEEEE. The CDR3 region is CASSMGQGVGPQHF. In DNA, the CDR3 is TGTGCCAGCAGCATGGGACAGGGTGTTGGCCCCCAGCATTTT.

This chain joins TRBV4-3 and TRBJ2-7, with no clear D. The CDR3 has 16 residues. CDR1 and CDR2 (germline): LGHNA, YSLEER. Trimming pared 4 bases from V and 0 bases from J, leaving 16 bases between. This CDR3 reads CASSPFLEAPSYEQYF. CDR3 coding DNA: TGCGCCAGCAGCCCCTTCTTAGAGGCCCCCTCCTACGAGCAGTACTTC.

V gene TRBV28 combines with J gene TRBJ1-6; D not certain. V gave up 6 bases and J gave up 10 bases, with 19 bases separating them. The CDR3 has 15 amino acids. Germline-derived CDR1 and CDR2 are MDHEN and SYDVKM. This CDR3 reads CASSRSEERWSPLHF. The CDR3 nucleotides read TGTGCCAGCAGCCGATCGGAGGAACGATGGTCACCCCTCCACTTT.

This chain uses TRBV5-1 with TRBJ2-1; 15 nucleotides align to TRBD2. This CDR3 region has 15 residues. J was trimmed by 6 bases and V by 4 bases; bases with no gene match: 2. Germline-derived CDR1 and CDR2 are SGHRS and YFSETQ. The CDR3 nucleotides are TGCGCCAGCAGCCTGGGACTAGCGGGAGGCAATGAGCAGTTCTTC. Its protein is CASSLGLAGGNEQFF.

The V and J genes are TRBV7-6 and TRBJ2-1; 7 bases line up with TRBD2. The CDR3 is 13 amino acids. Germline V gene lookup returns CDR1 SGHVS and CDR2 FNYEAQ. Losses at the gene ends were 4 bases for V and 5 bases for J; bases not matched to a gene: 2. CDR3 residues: CASSSGLNNEQFF. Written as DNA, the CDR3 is TGTGCCAGCAGCTCGGGACTAAACAATGAGCAGTTCTTC. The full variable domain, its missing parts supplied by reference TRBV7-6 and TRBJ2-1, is GAGVSQSPRYKVTKRGQDVALRCDPISGHVSLYWYRQALGQGPEFLTYFNYEAQQDKSGLPNDRFSAERPEGSISTLTIQRTEQRDSAMYRCASSSGLNNEQFFGPGTRLTVL.

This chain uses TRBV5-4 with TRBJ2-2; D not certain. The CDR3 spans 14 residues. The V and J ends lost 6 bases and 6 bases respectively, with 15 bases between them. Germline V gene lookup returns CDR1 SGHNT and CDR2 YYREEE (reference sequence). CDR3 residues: CASTLDKPAGELFF. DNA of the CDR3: TGTGCCAGCACCCTCGACAAACCAGCCGGGGAGCTGTTTTTT.